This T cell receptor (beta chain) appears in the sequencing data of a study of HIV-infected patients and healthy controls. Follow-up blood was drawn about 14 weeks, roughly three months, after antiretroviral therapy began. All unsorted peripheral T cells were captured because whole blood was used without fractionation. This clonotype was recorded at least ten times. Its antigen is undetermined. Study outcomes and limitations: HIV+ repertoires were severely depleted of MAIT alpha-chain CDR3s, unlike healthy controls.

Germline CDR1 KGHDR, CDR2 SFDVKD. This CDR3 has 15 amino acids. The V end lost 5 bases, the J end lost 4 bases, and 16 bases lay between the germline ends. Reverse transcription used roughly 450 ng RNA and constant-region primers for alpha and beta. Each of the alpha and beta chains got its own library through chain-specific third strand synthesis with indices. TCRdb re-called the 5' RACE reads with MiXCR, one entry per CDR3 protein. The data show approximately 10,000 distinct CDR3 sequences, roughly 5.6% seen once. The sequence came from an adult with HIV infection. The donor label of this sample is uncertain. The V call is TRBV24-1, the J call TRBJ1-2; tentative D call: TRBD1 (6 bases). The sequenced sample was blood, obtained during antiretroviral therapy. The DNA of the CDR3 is TGTGCCACCAGTGCCGGACAGTCAGGATTCTATGGCTACACCTTC. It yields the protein CATSAGQSGFYGYTF.